This T cell receptor (beta chain) was identified during a study of T cells in localized non-small cell lung cancer. Losses at the gene ends were 5 bases for V and 3 bases for J; bases not matched to a gene: 11. The CDR3 is made up of 16 amino acids. Germline V gene sequence: CDR1 MRHNA, CDR2 SNTAGT. Repertoires were generated with immunoSEQ multiplex PCR, while TCRdb's copy carries only in-frame clones and drops some. The table includes fewer than 100,000 clones, approximately 88% detected once. The sequencing here drew on peripheral blood, taken before any cancer treatment. The chain employs TRBV6-4 and TRBJ2-7; 9 positions match TRBD1. This sequence was found in a man aged 40 to 75 with stage I squamous cell lung carcinoma. Written as DNA, the CDR3 is TGTGCCAGCAGTAAAATCGCCGGGACAGGGTTCTACGAGCAGTACTTC. Its protein product is CASSKIAGTGFYEQYF.